The clone carrying this T cell receptor (beta chain) showed up many times. TCRdb independently ran MiXCR on the 5' RACE reads; one entry per CDR3 protein. The table shows about 40,000 distinct CDR3 sequences, with 18% occurring only once. Germline trimming cut 6 bases from V and 7 bases from J; bases unmatched to any gene: 11. Germline V gene lookup returns CDR1 SEHNR and CDR2 FQNEAQ (reference sequence). The CDR3 covers 16 residues. This sequence joins TRBV7-9 and TRBJ2-1; 11 nucleotides agree with TRBD2. What was sequenced was naive CD4+ T cells sorted from a lymph node. Subset here: naive CD4+ T cells, CD4+CD45RA+CD25-. The TCR originated in a female donor with breast cancer. The CDR3 protein is CASRGRTSGSGNEQFF. The CDR3 DNA follows: TGTGCCAGCAGAGGGAGGACTAGCGGGTCGGGGAATGAGCAGTTCTTC.